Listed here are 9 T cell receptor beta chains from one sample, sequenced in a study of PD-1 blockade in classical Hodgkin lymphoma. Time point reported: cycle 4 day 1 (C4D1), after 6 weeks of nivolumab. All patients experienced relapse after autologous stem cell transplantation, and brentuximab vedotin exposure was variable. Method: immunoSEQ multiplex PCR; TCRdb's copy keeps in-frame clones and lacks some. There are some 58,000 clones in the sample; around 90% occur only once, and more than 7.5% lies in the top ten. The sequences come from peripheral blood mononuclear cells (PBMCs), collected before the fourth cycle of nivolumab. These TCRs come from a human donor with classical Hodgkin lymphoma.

CDR3 residues: CAISDGQGGGYTF. DNA for the CDR3: TGTGCCATCAGTGATGGACAGGGAGGCGGCTACACCTTC. The chain is built from TRBV10-3 and TRBJ1-2, with TRBD1 matching 8 bases. The CDR3 contains 13 residues. The germline V gene encodes CDR1 ENHRY and CDR2 SYGVKD. The trim removed 3 bases at V and 8 bases at J, leaving 5 bases unmatched.

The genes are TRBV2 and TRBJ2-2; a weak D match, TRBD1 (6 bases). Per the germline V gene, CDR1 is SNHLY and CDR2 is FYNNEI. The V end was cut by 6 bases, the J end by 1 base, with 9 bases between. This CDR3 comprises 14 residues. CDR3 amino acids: CASRADRNTGELFF. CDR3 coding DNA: TGTGCCAGCAGGGCGGACAGGAACACCGGGGAGCTGTTTTTT.

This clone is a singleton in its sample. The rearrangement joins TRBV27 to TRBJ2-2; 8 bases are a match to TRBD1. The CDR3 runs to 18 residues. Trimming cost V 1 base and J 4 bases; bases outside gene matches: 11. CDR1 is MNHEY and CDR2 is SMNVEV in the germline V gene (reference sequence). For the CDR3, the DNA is TGTGCCAGCAGTTTATTTTATCGAGGACAGGGTCCCACCGGGGAGCTGTTTTTT. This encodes CASSLFYRGQGPTGELFF.

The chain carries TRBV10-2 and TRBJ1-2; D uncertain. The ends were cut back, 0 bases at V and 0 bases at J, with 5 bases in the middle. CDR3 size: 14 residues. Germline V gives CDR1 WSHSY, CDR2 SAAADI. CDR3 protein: CASSESGANYGYTF. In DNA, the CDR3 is TGCGCCAGCAGTGAGTCGGGAGCTAACTATGGCTACACCTTC.

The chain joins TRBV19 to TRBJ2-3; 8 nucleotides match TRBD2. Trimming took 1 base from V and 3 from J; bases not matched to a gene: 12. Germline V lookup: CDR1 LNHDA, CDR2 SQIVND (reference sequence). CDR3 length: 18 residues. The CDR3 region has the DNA TGTGCCAGTAGTATAGCAGCCGGGACTAGAATTAGTACAGATACGCAGTATTTT. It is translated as CASSIAAGTRISTDTQYF. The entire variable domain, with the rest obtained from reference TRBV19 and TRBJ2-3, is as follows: DGGITQSPKYLFRKEGQNVTLSCEQNLNHDAMYWYRQDPGQGLRLIYYSQIVNDFQKGDIAEGYSVSREKKESFPLTVTSAQKNPTAFYLCASSIAAGTRISTDTQYFGPGTRLTVL.

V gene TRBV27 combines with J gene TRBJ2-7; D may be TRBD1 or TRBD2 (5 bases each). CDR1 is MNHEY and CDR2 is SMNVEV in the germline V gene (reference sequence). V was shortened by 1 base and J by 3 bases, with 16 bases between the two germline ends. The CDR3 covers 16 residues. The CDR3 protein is CASSLYGTGSIYEQYF. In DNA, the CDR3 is TGTGCCAGCAGTTTATACGGGACGGGCTCAATCTACGAGCAGTACTTC.

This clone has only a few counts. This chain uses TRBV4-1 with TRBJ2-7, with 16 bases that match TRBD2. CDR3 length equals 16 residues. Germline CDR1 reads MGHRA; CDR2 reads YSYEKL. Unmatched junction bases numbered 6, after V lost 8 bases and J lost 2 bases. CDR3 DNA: TGCGCCAGCGCGGGACTAGCGGGAGGGCGGCCCTACGAGCAGTACTTC. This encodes CASAGLAGGRPYEQYF.

The CDR3 DNA follows: TGCGCCAGCAGCCAAGATTCTGGGGTTGCGACAGATACGCAGTATTTT. Its translation: CASSQDSGVATDTQYF. The rearrangement links TRBV4-1 to TRBJ2-3; D is unclear. The V end was cut by 0 bases, the J end by 3 bases, with 13 bases between. CDR1 is MGHRA, CDR2 YSYEKL, per germline. This CDR3 region has 16 residues.

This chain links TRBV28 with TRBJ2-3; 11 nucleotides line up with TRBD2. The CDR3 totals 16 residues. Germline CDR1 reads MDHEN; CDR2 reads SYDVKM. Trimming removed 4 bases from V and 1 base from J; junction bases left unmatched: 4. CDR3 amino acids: CASSWGSGGGTDTQYF. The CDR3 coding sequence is TGTGCCAGCAGTTGGGGTAGCGGGGGGGGCACAGATACGCAGTATTTT. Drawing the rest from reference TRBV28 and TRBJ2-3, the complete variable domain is DVKVTQSSRYLVKRTGEKVFLECVQDMDHENMFWYRQDPGLGLRLIYFSYDVKMKEKGDIPEGYSVSREKKERFSLILESASTNQTSMYLCASSWGSGGGTDTQYFGPGTRLTVL.